A single sample is the source of the 4 T cell receptor beta chains below, sequenced in a study of cytomegalovirus exposure and HLA in healthy donors. Both 60 Vbeta primers and 13 Jbeta primers went into the PCR. The repertoire was sequenced with immunoSEQ multiplex PCR; TCRdb's copy has only in-frame clones and lacks some. This repertoire includes 100,000 to 150,000 clones. Sample: PBMCs. Every receptor here comes from a woman between 40 and 55 years old in good health and CMV-seropositive.

The CDR3 loop reads CASSQASQVGNEQFF. The CDR3 DNA follows: TGCGCCAGCAGCCAAGCTTCACAGGTAGGAAATGAGCAGTTCTTC. The genes are TRBV4-1 and TRBJ2-1; maybe TRBD1 (5 bases). Germline lookup yields CDR1 MGHRA and CDR2 YSYEKL. V was shortened by 1 base and J by 7 bases, with 14 bases between the two germline ends. This CDR3 comprises 15 residues.

This chain joins TRBV29-1 and TRBJ2-2, with D uncertain. CDR3 length: 13 amino acids. V lost 1 base and J 6 bases, leaving 9 bases between the germline ends. Germline lookup yields CDR1 SQVTM and CDR2 ANQGSEA. The CDR3 DNA sequence: TGCAGCGTTGAAGTCAGAGGCGCCGGGGAGCTGTTTTTT. Translated, it gives CSVEVRGAGELFF.

The chain carries TRBV10-3 and TRBJ1-4, with D perhaps TRBD1 (5 bases). Trimming shortened V by 0 bases and J by 0 bases, and 20 bases separated the two germline ends. The CDR3 contains 20 residues. Germline V CDR1 and CDR2: ENHRY, SYGVKD. As DNA, the CDR3 is TGTGCCATCAGTGAGTCTTACGGACAAGGGAAAGGGGCAACTAATGAAAAACTGTTTTTT. It translates to CAISESYGQGKGATNEKLFF.

The J gene is TRBJ2-1, the V gene TRBV7-9, with D possibly matching TRBD1 (6 bases). Germline CDR1 SEHNR, CDR2 FQNEAQ (reference sequence). Trimming cost V 5 bases and J 5 bases, with 19 bases left between them. This CDR3 spans 16 amino acids. CDR3: CASSPQGGTTDNEQFF. The CDR3, as DNA: TGTGCCAGCAGCCCCCAAGGGGGAACAACTGACAATGAGCAGTTCTTC.